This entry concerns a single T cell receptor beta chain. The antigen remains unidentified. Reverse transcription of about 0.45 to 1 ug RNA used random hexamers. Across 54 Vbeta and 13 Jbeta, TCR beta CDR3 was amplified with immunoSEQ multiplex PCR. In TCRdb, the immunoSEQ multiplex PCR reads were re-called with MiXCR into one record per CDR3 protein. The data show around 300,000 distinct CDR3 sequences, 90% to 95% seen once. CDR3 length equals 14 residues. Between the trimmed V and J ends, which lost 5 bases and 0 bases, there was a span of 10 bases. In germline, CDR1 is SGHNT, CDR2 YENEEA. Sequencing of TCR beta was performed on blood CD8+ T cells and on blood CD4+ T cells. Those who served as multiple sclerosis controls were treatment-naive patients with stable or active relapsing-remitting disease. The sample belongs to a study of CD8 T cells in Susac syndrome. Overall study results and limits: It was acknowledged by the study that relatively few individuals were included in its TCR sequencing and HLA analysis.

The chain links TRBV11-3 to TRBJ1-1; unclear D gene. Sequences were obtained from CD4+ T cells from PBMCs. The clonotype comes from a human donor with multiple sclerosis. Here the CDR3 DNA reads TGTGCCAGCAGCCCCACGAGCCTGAACACTGAAGCTTTCTTT. It yields the protein CASSPTSLNTEAFF.